The 26 T cell receptor beta chains presented below share a single source sample, sequenced in a study of T cells after yellow fever vaccination. TCRdb re-analysed the 5' RACE reads in MiXCR, keeping a single row per CDR3 protein. This table has 620,000 or so distinct CDR3 sequences, approximately 13% appearing once. The source was PBMCs, collected on the day of the yellow fever booster vaccination. Receptors originate from a man aged 30 to 39 who received the YFV17D yellow fever vaccine.

The rearrangement uses TRBV6-1 and TRBJ2-3; D perhaps matches TRBD1 (6 bases). V lost 6 bases and J lost 4, with 14 bases in between. There are 14 residues in the CDR3. Germline CDR1 reads MNHNS; CDR2 reads SASEGT. The CDR3 DNA reads TGTGCCAGCAGCTCCGGACAGATTCCAGATACGCAGTATTTT. Its translation: CASSSGQIPDTQYF.

This clonotype came up a few times. The V and J genes are TRBV18 and TRBJ1-1; D gene unclear. The germline V and J ends were trimmed by 2 bases and 0 bases, with 13 bases remaining between them. CDR1 KGHSH and CDR2 LQKENI come from the germline V gene. The CDR3 is 16 residues long. The CDR3 loop is CASSPYRDGVNTEAFF. In DNA, the CDR3 is TGTGCCAGCTCACCATATCGGGATGGCGTGAACACTGAAGCTTTCTTT.

This clonotype was picked up many times. Possible read error: a much larger clone is one base away. The chain links TRBV3-1 to TRBJ2-2; D unresolved. The V gene's germline CDR1 is LGHDT and CDR2 YNNKEL (reference sequence). V gave up 2 bases and J gave up 4 bases, with 5 bases separating them. There are 13 residues in the CDR3. In nucleotides, the CDR3 is TGTGCCAGCAGCCAACTTGCCACCGGGGAGCTGTTTTTT. Translation gives CASSQLATGELFF. The whole variable domain, remainder taken from reference TRBV3-1 and TRBJ2-2, is DTAVSQTPKYLVTQMGNDKSIKCEQNLGHDTMYWYKQDSKKFLKIMFSYNNKELIINETVPNRFSPKSPDKAHLNLHINSLELGDSAVYFCASSQLATGELFFGEGSRLTVL.

This clonotype was seen a few times. This chain joins TRBV15 and TRBJ1-1, with no clear D. Trimming cost V 1 base and J 1 base, with 10 bases left between them. The CDR3 extends over 15 amino acids. The germline CDR1 and CDR2 sequences are LNHNV and YYDKDF (reference sequence). The CDR3 DNA sequence: TGTGCCACCAGCAGAGCGAATACACCGAACACTGAAGCTTTCTTT. Translating it yields CATSRANTPNTEAFF. The full variable domain, completed using reference TRBV15 and TRBJ1-1, is DAMVIQNPRYQVTQFGKPVTLSCSQTLNHNVMYWYQQKSSQAPKLLFHYYDKDFNNEADTPDNFQSRRPNTSFCFLDIRSPGLGDTAMYLCATSRANTPNTEAFFGQGTRLTVV.

V usage is TRBV4-3 and J usage is TRBJ2-6, with D possibly being TRBD1 or TRBD2 (5 bases each). CDR3 length: 18 amino acids. Germline-derived CDR1 and CDR2 are LGHNA and YSLEER. V lost 0 bases and J lost 0, with 12 bases in between. This CDR3 reads CASSQEPGTLSGANVLTF. The CDR3 nucleotides read TGCGCCAGCAGCCAAGAACCCGGGACCCTCTCTGGGGCCAACGTCCTGACTTTC.

The chain uses TRBV6-5 and TRBJ1-2, with D possibly matching TRBD1 (5 bases). Deletions cut 0 bases from V and 8 bases from J, with 10 bases between. CDR3 length: 13 residues. The germline V gene encodes CDR1 MNHEY and CDR2 SVGAGI. The CDR3 region has the DNA TGTGCCAGCAGTTACTCCCGGTGGGGCGGCTACACCTTC. The encoded protein is CASSYSRWGGYTF.

The chain carries TRBV7-8 and TRBJ2-2; TRBD1 agrees at 8 bases. Trimming took 0 bases from V and 1 from J; bases not matched to a gene: 10. Germline CDR1 and CDR2: SGHVS and FQNEAQ. The CDR3 is made up of 19 amino acids. CDR3 DNA: TGTGCCAGCAGCTTAGCCACGGCAGGGGGCTTCGTGAACACCGGGGAGCTGTTTTTT. This codes for CASSLATAGGFVNTGELFF.

The chain has TRBV6-2 or TRBV6-3 and TRBJ2-2; possibly TRBD1 for D (6 bases). V lost 7 bases and J lost 6, with 18 bases in between. Looked up from germline, CDR1 is MNHEY and CDR2 is SVGEGT. The CDR3 spans 15 residues. DNA of the CDR3: TGTGCCAGCACTGCGAGGGGGTCGGTAGCCGGGGAGCTGTTTTTT. Translating it yields CASTARGSVAGELFF.

This clonotype came up many times. CDR3 sequence (DNA): TGTGCCAGCCTAAAGGAAGGGAATCAGCCCCAGCATTTT. Translated, it gives CASLKEGNQPQHF. The chain joins TRBV6-5 to TRBJ1-5; D gene ambiguous. The CDR3 is made up of 13 amino acids. Trimming removed 8 bases at V and 4 bases at J, with 12 bases between. Germline CDR1 and CDR2: MNHEY and SVGAGI.

This clonotype was seen ten or more times. The gene calls are TRBV7-9 and TRBJ2-2; a weak D match, TRBD1 (5 bases). The CDR3 has 15 amino acids. The V and J ends lost 1 base and 0 bases respectively, with 6 bases between them. Germline values: CDR1 SEHNR, CDR2 FQNEAQ (reference sequence). The CDR3 region is CASSLEGPNTGELFF. The CDR3 DNA is TGTGCCAGCAGCTTAGAGGGGCCGAACACCGGGGAGCTGTTTTTT.

This clonotype was found a few times. J is TRBJ2-3 and V is TRBV5-5; maybe TRBD2 (6 bases). Germline V gene data show CDR1 as SGHKS and CDR2 as YYEKEE (reference sequence). This CDR3 spans 15 amino acids. Trimming took off 0 bases at V and 4 bases at J, with 12 bases between the two ends. The chain's CDR3 is CASSLAGVRADTQYF. CDR3 bases: TGTGCCAGCAGCTTGGCGGGAGTGCGGGCAGATACGCAGTATTTT.

This clonotype was picked up a small number of times. The chain carries TRBV29-1 and TRBJ2-7; 10 nucleotides align to TRBD2. This CDR3 is built from 14 residues. Per the germline V gene, CDR1 is SQVTM and CDR2 is ANQGSEA. J lost 3 bases, V lost 3 bases, and 5 bases had no gene match. This CDR3 reads CSVELAGENYEQYF. DNA for the CDR3: TGCAGCGTTGAGCTAGCGGGAGAAAACTACGAGCAGTACTTC.

The CDR3 DNA reads as TGTGCCTGGAGTGTTCTAAGGGCCTCTGGAAACACCATATATTTT. This gives the protein CAWSVLRASGNTIYF. The chain has TRBV30 and TRBJ1-3; D is ambiguous. The CDR3 consists of 15 residues. V shed 0 bases and J shed 0 bases, with 9 bases lying between them. Looked up from germline, CDR1 is GTSNPN and CDR2 is SVGIG (reference sequence).

The rearrangement links TRBV14 to TRBJ1-2; perhaps TRBD1 as D (5 bases). The V end was cut by 1 base, the J end by 2 bases, with 11 bases between. CDR3 length: 15 amino acids. Looked up from germline, CDR1 is SGHDN and CDR2 is FVKESK. CDR3 protein: CASSQGRWGNYGYTF. In DNA form, the CDR3 reads TGTGCCAGCAGCCAAGGGCGGTGGGGGAACTATGGCTACACCTTC.

As for this clonotype: A much larger clone lies a single base off, so this may be a read error. The chain employs TRBV24-1 and TRBJ2-1, with no clear D. Germline V lookup: CDR1 KGHDR, CDR2 SFDVKD. The CDR3 totals 13 residues. The CDR3 here is CVTSDGRMDEQFF. In DNA form, the CDR3 reads TGTGTCACCAGTGATGGTAGAATGGATGAGCAGTTCTTC.

The gene calls are TRBV7-8 and TRBJ2-5, with a tentative D call TRBD1 (6 bases). The germline CDR1 and CDR2 sequences are SGHVS and FQNEAQ. The length of the CDR3 is 19 residues. With 5 bases removed from V and 1 base from J, the gap between germline ends came to 26 bases. CDR3 in amino acids: CASSPGWNPDRSGQETQYF. CDR3 DNA sequence: TGTGCCAGCAGCCCCGGCTGGAACCCGGACAGAAGTGGCCAAGAGACCCAGTACTTC. The full variable domain, completed using reference TRBV7-8 and TRBJ2-5, is GAGVSQSPRYKVAKRGQDVALRCDPISGHVSLFWYQQALGQGPEFLTYFQNEAQLDKSGLPSDRFFAERPEGSVSTLKIQRTQQEDSAVYLCASSPGWNPDRSGQETQYFGPGTRLLVL.

The chain employs TRBV25-1 and TRBJ1-5, with a tentative D call TRBD1 (6 bases). Germline loops: CDR1 MGHDK, CDR2 SYGVNS. The V and J ends lost 3 bases and 5 bases respectively, with 14 bases between them. The CDR3 loop spans 15 amino acids. The CDR3 is CASSEGGRVDQPQHF. DNA of the CDR3: TGTGCCAGCAGTGAGGGGGGCAGGGTAGATCAGCCCCAGCATTTT.

This clonotype appeared a few times. The chain has TRBV12-3 or TRBV12-4 and TRBJ2-2; 12 nucleotides match TRBD2. This CDR3 comprises 15 residues. V was pared by 4 bases and J by 7 bases, with 4 bases of the junction left unmatched. As DNA, the CDR3 is TGTGCCAGCAGTTGGACTAGCGGGACGGGCGGGGAGCTGTTTTTT. Translation gives CASSWTSGTGGELFF.

This sequence joins TRBV29-1 and TRBJ2-3; 7 nucleotides agree with TRBD2. The CDR3 runs to 15 residues. Germline-derived CDR1 and CDR2 are SQVTM and ANQGSEA. V lost 3 bases and J lost 3; bases outside the gene matches: 9. The DNA for the CDR3 is TGCAGCGTTGACTGGGGGGGACTCATGACAGATACGCAGTATTTT. Its translation is CSVDWGGLMTDTQYF.

A few counts support this clonotype. This chain uses TRBV6-2 or TRBV6-3 with TRBJ1-1, with TRBD1 matching over 7 bases. Germline V gene data show CDR1 as MNHEY and CDR2 as SVGEGT. V shed 5 bases, J shed 2 bases, and the junction held 11 bases outside the gene matches. The CDR3 is 16 residues long. This CDR3 is CASSHGDRILNTEAFF. DNA for the CDR3: TGTGCCAGCAGTCACGGGGACAGAATTTTAAACACTGAAGCTTTCTTT.

The rearrangement joins TRBV7-2 to TRBJ2-7, with D unresolved. Trimming removed 1 base from V and 6 bases from J, with 10 bases in between. The germline gives CDR1 SGHTA, CDR2 FQGNSA. The CDR3 has 13 residues. The CDR3 region has the DNA TGTGCCAGCAGCTTAGTTCGGCCCTCCGAGCAGTACTTC. This translates into CASSLVRPSEQYF.

The chain uses TRBV18 and TRBJ2-6; the D is unclear. Germline-derived CDR1 and CDR2 are KGHSH and LQKENI. The CDR3 runs 17 residues. Deletions cut 2 bases from V and 4 bases from J, with 15 bases between. The CDR3 nucleotides are TGTGCCAGCTCACCATCTCCTACATTCTCCGGGGCCAACGTCCTGACTTTC. Residues: CASSPSPTFSGANVLTF.

The chain joins TRBV5-1 to TRBJ2-7; the D gene is possibly TRBD2 (6 bases). From germline, CDR1 is SGHRS and CDR2 YFSETQ. The CDR3 has 19 amino acids. The V end was cut by 2 bases, the J end by 0 bases, with 24 bases between. The CDR3 sequence is CASSLRAGPIGRSSYEQYF. CDR3 nucleotide sequence: TGCGCCAGCAGCTTAAGGGCGGGTCCTATCGGGAGATCCTCCTACGAGCAGTACTTC.

V usage is TRBV20-1 and J usage is TRBJ2-7, with a possible D match to TRBD1 (6 bases). The CDR3 consists of 11 residues. The germline V and J ends were trimmed by 4 bases and 3 bases, with 7 bases remaining between them. Germline V CDR1 and CDR2: DFQATT, SNEGSKA (reference sequence). CDR3 bases: TGCAGTGCTAAGGGGGACTACGAGCAGTACTTC. Protein: CSAKGDYEQYF.

The chain is built from TRBV5-1 and TRBJ2-7; perhaps TRBD1 as D (5 bases). Trimming took 0 bases from V and 0 from J, leaving 10 bases between them. The germline CDR1 and CDR2 sequences are SGHRS and YFSETQ. The CDR3 totals 15 residues. As DNA, the CDR3 is TGCGCCAGCAGCTTGGAAGCAGGGTACTCCTACGAGCAGTACTTC. This gives the protein CASSLEAGYSYEQYF.

The genes are TRBV7-2 and TRBJ2-1, with a tentative D call TRBD2 (6 bases). The V gene's germline CDR1 is SGHTA and CDR2 FQGNSA. The V and J ends lost 10 bases and 0 bases respectively, with 16 bases between them. The CDR3 runs 15 residues. For the CDR3, the DNA is TGTGCCACAGGCTCCGGGACTTCCTCCTACAATGAGCAGTTCTTC. It yields the protein CATGSGTSSYNEQFF. Using reference TRBV7-2 and TRBJ2-1 for the parts outside the CDR3, the full variable domain is GAGVSQSPSNKVTEKGKDVELRCDPISGHTALYWYRQSLGQGLEFLIYFQGNSAPDKSGLPSDRFSAERTGGSVSTLTIQRTQQEDSAVYLCATGSGTSSYNEQFFGPGTRLTVL.